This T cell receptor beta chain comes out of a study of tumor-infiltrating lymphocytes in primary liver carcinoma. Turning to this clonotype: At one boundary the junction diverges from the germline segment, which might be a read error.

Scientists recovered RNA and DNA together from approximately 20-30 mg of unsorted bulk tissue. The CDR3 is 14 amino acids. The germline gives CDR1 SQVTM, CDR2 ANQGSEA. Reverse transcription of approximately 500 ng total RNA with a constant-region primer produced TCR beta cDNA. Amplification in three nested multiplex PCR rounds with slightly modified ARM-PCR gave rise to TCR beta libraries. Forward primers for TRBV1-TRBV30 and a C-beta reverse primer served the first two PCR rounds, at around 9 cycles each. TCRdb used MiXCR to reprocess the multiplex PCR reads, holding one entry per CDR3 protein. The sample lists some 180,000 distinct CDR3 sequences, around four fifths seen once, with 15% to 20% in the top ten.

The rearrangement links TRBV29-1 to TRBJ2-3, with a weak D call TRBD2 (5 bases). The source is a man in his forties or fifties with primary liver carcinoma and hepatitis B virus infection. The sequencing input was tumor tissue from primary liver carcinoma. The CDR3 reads CSARASGLSDTQYF. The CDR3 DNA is TGCAGCGCGCGGGCTTCGGGATTATCAGATACACAGTATTTT.